This T cell receptor (beta chain) was found in a study of a mutant IDH1 vaccine in newly diagnosed glioma. Documented time point: baseline, week 1 (first vaccination visit). As to treatment: pre-vaccination baseline after standard-of-care therapy. Germline lookup yields CDR1 SGHRS and CDR2 YFSETQ. V was cut by 3 bases and J by 5 bases, with 13 bases left in between. The CDR3 contains 14 residues. TCRdb's copy holds only in-frame clones and misses some; the assay was immunoSEQ multiplex PCR. Of just under 95,000 clones listed, over 75% are singletons. The chain joins TRBV5-1 to TRBJ2-3; D not resolved. The sample was PBMCs, taken from a glioma patient treated with radiotherapy, temozolomide or both. This receptor was taken from a man aged 35-49 years with glioma. Written as DNA, the CDR3 is TGCGCCAGCAGCTCAAGGGCAGGTGGAGATACGCAGTATTTT. It translates to CASSSRAGGDTQYF.